The 6 T cell receptor beta chains listed next were all sequenced from one sample in a study of cytomegalovirus exposure and HLA in healthy donors. Some clones are missing from TCRdb's copy, which holds only in-frame ones; the method was immunoSEQ multiplex PCR. The sample yields around 130,000 clones, around nine tenths seen once. Sequencing was done on a sample of PBMCs. Receptor source: a man younger than 40 in good health and CMV-seronegative.

This clone was detected a few times. The chain links TRBV5-6 to TRBJ2-7; 11 nucleotides align to TRBD1. The CDR3 consists of 15 residues. Germline V gives CDR1 SGHDT, CDR2 YYEEEE. V lost 4 bases to trimming and J lost 1 base; unmatched junction nucleotides: 4. As DNA, the CDR3 is TGTGCCAGCAGCAAGGGACAGGGGGTATCCTACGAGCAGTACTTC. Translation gives CASSKGQGVSYEQYF.

This chain connects TRBV6-5 to TRBJ2-2, with 11 bases that match TRBD1. V was clipped by 0 bases and J by 6 bases; unmatched bases: 3. This CDR3 is built from 16 residues. Germline V lookup: CDR1 MNHEY, CDR2 SVGAGI. The CDR3 DNA reads as TGTGCCAGCAGTTACTCTTGGGACAGGGGGTCCGGGGAGCTGTTTTTT. Its protein product is CASSYSWDRGSGELFF.

The gene calls are TRBV19 and TRBJ2-7, with a weak D call TRBD1 (7 bases). This CDR3 comprises 13 residues. The germline V gene encodes CDR1 LNHDA and CDR2 SQIVND (reference sequence). V lost 6 bases and J 5 bases, leaving 14 bases between the germline ends. CDR3 DNA: TGTGCCAGTAGGAGCAGGGGGACTCACGAGCAGTACTTC. It codes for CASRSRGTHEQYF.

The genes are TRBV2 and TRBJ2-7; 11 bases are shared with TRBD2. The germline gives CDR1 SNHLY, CDR2 FYNNEI. The CDR3 runs to 16 residues. V gave up 4 bases and J gave up 2 bases; unmatched junction bases: 7. Written as DNA, the CDR3 is TGTGCCAGCAGTGCCACTAGCGGGGGAATAACCTACGAGCAGTACTTC. Its protein is CASSATSGGITYEQYF. Full variable domain (outside the CDR3, taken from reference TRBV2 and TRBJ2-7): EPEVTQTPSHQVTQMGQEVILRCVPISNHLYFYWYRQILGQKVEFLVSFYNNEISEKSEIFDDQFSVERPDGSNFTLKIRSTKLEDSAMYFCASSATSGGITYEQYFGPGTRLTVT.

The gene calls are TRBV14 and TRBJ2-3; TRBD2 matches at 9 bases. The V gene end was trimmed by 6 bases and the J gene end by 1 base; junction bases not matched to a gene: 5. The CDR3 is 15 amino acids. Germline CDR1 SGHDN, CDR2 FVKESK. Here the CDR3 reads CASSNIAGGTDTQYF. CDR3 bases: TGTGCCAGCAGTAACATAGCGGGGGGCACAGATACGCAGTATTTT.

The chain uses TRBV4-1 and TRBJ1-5; D remains unclear. Germline V CDR1 and CDR2: MGHRA, YSYEKL. With 7 bases removed from V and 7 bases from J, the gap between germline ends came to 14 bases. The CDR3 is made up of 13 amino acids. CDR3 region: CASTQVPGQPQHF. CDR3 nucleotide sequence: TGCGCCAGCACCCAGGTCCCCGGGCAGCCCCAGCATTTT.